The 17 T cell receptor beta chains in this list originate from one sample, sequenced in a study of beta chain features in type 1 diabetes. The isolated RNA, all of it, was reverse transcribed, so expressed TCRB transcripts were what got sequenced. Some clones are missing from TCRdb's copy, which holds only in-frame ones; the method was immunoSEQ multiplex PCR. The sample consists of some 230,000 clones, over 7.5% of them appearing once. The sequenced sample was naive CD4+ T cells from blood. These receptors came from a woman under 30 in good health.

The rearrangement links TRBV11-2 to TRBJ2-3, with 9 bases identical to TRBD2. The CDR3 runs 15 residues. Germline CDR1 is SGHAT and CDR2 is FQNNGV. Trimming removed 6 bases from V and 3 bases from J; junction bases left unmatched: 7. DNA for the CDR3: TGTGCCAGCAGAATAAGCGGGGGGCGGACAGATACGCAGTATTTT. It encodes CASRISGGRTDTQYF.

This clone was counted between two and nine times. CDR3 sequence reads: CASSILGRGGEQFF. The CDR3 bases are TGTGCCAGTAGTATATTAGGGAGAGGCGGTGAGCAGTTCTTC. J is TRBJ2-1 and V is TRBV19; D perhaps matches TRBD2 (5 bases). Germline CDR1 and CDR2: LNHDA and SQIVND (reference sequence). Deletions cut 2 bases from V and 9 bases from J, with 14 bases between. CDR3 length equals 14 residues.

The rearrangement joins TRBV5-6 to TRBJ2-7; unclear D gene. Germline V gene sequence: CDR1 SGHDT, CDR2 YYEEEE. The length of the CDR3 is 12 residues. V was trimmed by 2 bases and J by 5 bases, leaving 8 bases between them. CDR3 DNA: TGTGCCAGCAGCTTCGTCTTTGACGAGCAGTACTTC. Protein product: CASSFVFDEQYF. Filled out from reference TRBV5-6 and TRBJ2-7, the complete variable domain reads DAGVTQSPTHLIKTRGQQVTLRCSPKSGHDTVSWYQQALGQGPQFIFQYYEEEERQRGNFPDRFSGHQFPNYSSELNVNALLLGDSALYLCASSFVFDEQYFGPGTRLTVT.

This clone was found a few times. The chain joins TRBV29-1 to TRBJ2-1; the match to TRBD2 covers 11 bases. The CDR3 totals 13 residues. Unmatched junction bases numbered 2, after V lost 7 bases and J lost 3 bases. Germline V lookup: CDR1 SQVTM, CDR2 ANQGSEA. Here the CDR3 reads CSGGTSGYNEQFF. Here the CDR3 DNA reads TGCAGCGGGGGGACTAGCGGCTACAATGAGCAGTTCTTC.

The chain joins TRBV30 to TRBJ1-1; the D is unclear. Looked up from germline, CDR1 is GTSNPN and CDR2 is SVGIG (reference sequence). Trimming left V 1 base short and J 1 base short, with 7 bases between. The CDR3 is 13 amino acids. The CDR3 reads CAWSATPNTEAFF. DNA for the CDR3: TGTGCCTGGAGTGCTACCCCGAACACTGAAGCTTTCTTT.

In its sample, this clone was seen a few times. The chain recombines TRBV7-2 with TRBJ1-1; unclear D gene. Trimming took 5 bases from V and 5 from J, leaving 24 bases between them. CDR1 is SGHTA and CDR2 is FQGNSA in the germline V gene. This CDR3 spans 17 amino acids. In DNA form, the CDR3 reads TGTGCCAGCAGCCCGCCAACCGGTCGGGGTGCTCGGACTGAAGCTTTCTTT. Its protein product is CASSPPTGRGARTEAFF.

The V call is TRBV27, the J call TRBJ2-7; tentative D call: TRBD1 (6 bases). CDR1 is MNHEY and CDR2 is SMNVEV in the germline V gene (reference sequence). The CDR3 length is 13 residues. The V end was cut by 6 bases, the J end by 7 bases, with 16 bases between. CDR3 bases: TGTGCCAGCAGGGCCAGGGGAGCTACGGAGCAGTACTTC. Its translation: CASRARGATEQYF.

Here the CDR3 reads CASSADTQRPETQYF. The CDR3 DNA reads TGTGCCAGCAGTGCCGACACTCAACGGCCAGAGACCCAGTACTTC. The V call is TRBV6-1, the J call TRBJ2-5; no clear D. Germline V CDR1 and CDR2: MNHNS, SASEGT. CDR3 length: 15 residues. Trimming took 4 bases from V and 4 from J, leaving 16 bases between them.

V gene TRBV27 combines with J gene TRBJ2-7, with TRBD2 matching over 9 bases. Germline V gives CDR1 MNHEY, CDR2 SMNVEV (reference sequence). The V and J ends lost 5 bases and 3 bases, in that order; junction bases with no gene match: 11. This CDR3 comprises 16 residues. The CDR3 reads CASSPRGPSGIYEQYF. The CDR3 nucleotides read TGTGCCAGCAGTCCCCGGGGTCCTAGCGGGATCTACGAGCAGTACTTC.

The V and J genes are TRBV30 and TRBJ2-7, with 7 bases aligning to TRBD2. The CDR3 has 13 amino acids. The V segment lost 1 base and the J segment 5 bases; nucleotides outside the gene matches: 5. Germline V gene data show CDR1 as GTSNPN and CDR2 as SVGIG (reference sequence). CDR3 coding DNA: TGTGCCTGGAGTGCGGGGGGTCCACACGAGCAGTACTTC. Translation gives CAWSAGGPHEQYF.

V gene TRBV18 combines with J gene TRBJ2-7, with D possibly matching TRBD1 (6 bases). The CDR3 is 15 amino acids. Germline assignment: CDR1 KGHSH and CDR2 LQKENI. Trimming took off 0 bases at V and 1 base at J, with 10 bases between the two ends. The CDR3 DNA reads TGTGCCAGCTCACCACCTCTGGGGGCGTCCTACGAGCAGTACTTC. Translated, it gives CASSPPLGASYEQYF.

This chain connects TRBV6-1 to TRBJ2-7; 7 nucleotides align to TRBD1. The CDR3 is 15 residues long. CDR1 is MNHNS and CDR2 is SASEGT in the germline V gene. The J segment lost 3 bases and the V segment lost 6 bases, leaving 11 bases of the junction unmatched. CDR3 in amino acids: CASRTQDRSFYEQYF. The DNA for the CDR3 is TGTGCCAGCAGGACCCAGGACAGGAGTTTCTACGAGCAGTACTTC.

This clone was counted only a few times. The chain is built from TRBV9 and TRBJ2-1; tentatively, D is TRBD1 (6 bases). Germline loops: CDR1 SGDLS, CDR2 YYNGEE. The CDR3 has 15 amino acids. V was trimmed by 0 bases and J by 9 bases, leaving 16 bases between them. The CDR3 protein is CASSVGAGKGGEQFF. CDR3 DNA: TGTGCCAGCAGCGTAGGGGCAGGGAAAGGGGGTGAGCAGTTCTTC.

CDR3 residues: CASSQDKESSYNEQFF. The CDR3 region has the DNA TGTGCCAGCAGCCAAGATAAGGAGAGCTCCTACAATGAGCAGTTCTTC. This sequence joins TRBV14 and TRBJ2-1; the D is unclear. Trimming took 0 bases from V and 0 from J, leaving 9 bases between them. The CDR3 covers 16 residues. CDR1 and CDR2 (germline): SGHDN, FVKESK.

About this clone itself: Additional DNA sequences in this sample encode the identical CDR3. This rearrangement joins TRBV5-1 to TRBJ2-7, with D possibly being TRBD1 (6 bases). This CDR3 spans 14 amino acids. Germline CDR1 and CDR2: SGHRS and YFSETQ. V shed 4 bases and J shed 4 bases, with 15 bases lying between them. The CDR3 DNA reads TGCGCCAGCAGCGCGGACAGAGGCCCATACGAGCAGTACTTC. Translation: CASSADRGPYEQYF.

This clone came up a few times. The V and J genes are TRBV19 and TRBJ2-1; weak D call: TRBD2 (6 bases). Trimming cost V 8 bases and J 2 bases, with 10 bases left between them. The CDR3 length is 13 residues. Germline V CDR1 and CDR2: LNHDA, SQIVND (reference sequence). The CDR3 DNA follows: TGTGCCAGTCGGGGACTTCCCTACAATGAGCAGTTCTTC. Translation: CASRGLPYNEQFF.

The rearrangement links TRBV6-5 to TRBJ1-1; D is uncertain. V was clipped by 2 bases and J by 9 bases, with 16 bases between them. This CDR3 region has 14 residues. Germline CDR1 is MNHEY and CDR2 is SVGAGI. The CDR3 is CASSYAGVTHQAFF. In DNA form, the CDR3 reads TGTGCCAGCAGTTACGCAGGCGTGACACACCAAGCTTTCTTT.